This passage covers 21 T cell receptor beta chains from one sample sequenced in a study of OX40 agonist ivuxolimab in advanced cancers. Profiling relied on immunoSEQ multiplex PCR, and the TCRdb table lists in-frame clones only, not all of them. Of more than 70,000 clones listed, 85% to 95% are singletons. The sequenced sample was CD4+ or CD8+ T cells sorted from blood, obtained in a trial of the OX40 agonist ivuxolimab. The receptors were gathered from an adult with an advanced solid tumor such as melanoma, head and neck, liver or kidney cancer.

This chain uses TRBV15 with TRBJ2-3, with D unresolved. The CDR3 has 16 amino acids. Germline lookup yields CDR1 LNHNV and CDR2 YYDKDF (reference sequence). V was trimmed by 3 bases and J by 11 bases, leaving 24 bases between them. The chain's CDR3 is CATSRSESLYFVGQYF. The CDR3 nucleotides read TGTGCCACCAGCAGGTCCGAGTCCCTGTACTTCGTGGGGCAGTATTTT.

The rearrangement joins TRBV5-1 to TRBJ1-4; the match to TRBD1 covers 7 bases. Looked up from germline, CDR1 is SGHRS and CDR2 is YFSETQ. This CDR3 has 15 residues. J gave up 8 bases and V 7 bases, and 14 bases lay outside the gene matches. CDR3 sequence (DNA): TGCGCCAGCCGCCTCCGACAGGGACCGGAGGAAAAACTGTTTTTT. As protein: CASRLRQGPEEKLFF.

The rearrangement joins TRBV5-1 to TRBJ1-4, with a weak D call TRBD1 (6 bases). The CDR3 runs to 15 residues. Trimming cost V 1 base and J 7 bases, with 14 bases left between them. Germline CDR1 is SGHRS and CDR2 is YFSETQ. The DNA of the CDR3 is TGCGCCAGCAGCTTGCGGCGGGGGCTTGGTGAAAAACTGTTTTTT. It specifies CASSLRRGLGEKLFF. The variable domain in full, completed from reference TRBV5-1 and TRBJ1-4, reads KAGVTQTPRYLIKTRGQQVTLSCSPISGHRSVSWYQQTPGQGLQFLFEYFSETQRNKGNFPGRFSGRQFSNSRSEMNVSTLELGDSALYLCASSLRRGLGEKLFFGSGTQLSVL.

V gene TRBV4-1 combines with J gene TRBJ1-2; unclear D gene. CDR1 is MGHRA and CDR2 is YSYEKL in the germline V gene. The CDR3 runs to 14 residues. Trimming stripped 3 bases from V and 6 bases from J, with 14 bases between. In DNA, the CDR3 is TGCGCCAGCAGCCATGCGGTTAGGAGTCATGGCTACACCTTC. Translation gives CASSHAVRSHGYTF.

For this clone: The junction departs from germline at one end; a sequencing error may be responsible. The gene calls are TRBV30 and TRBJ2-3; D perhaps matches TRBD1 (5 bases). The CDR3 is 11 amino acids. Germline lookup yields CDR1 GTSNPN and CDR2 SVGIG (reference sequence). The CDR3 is CAFISTGTQYF. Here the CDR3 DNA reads TGTGCCTTCATCTCCACAGGTACGCAGTATTTT.

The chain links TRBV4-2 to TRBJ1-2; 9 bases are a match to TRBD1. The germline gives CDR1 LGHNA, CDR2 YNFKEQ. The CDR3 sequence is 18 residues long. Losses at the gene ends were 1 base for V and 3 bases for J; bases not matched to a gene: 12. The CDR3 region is CASSQVLRGTGMDYGYTF. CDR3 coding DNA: TGTGCCAGCAGCCAAGTCTTACGTGGGACAGGGATGGACTATGGCTACACCTTC.

The CDR3 sequence is CASRSGNYGYTF. The CDR3 region has the DNA TGTGCCAGCAGGTCGGGAAACTATGGCTACACCTTC. The chain recombines TRBV6-1 with TRBJ1-2, with D unclear. V gave up 6 bases and J gave up 2 bases, with 7 bases separating them. The CDR3 totals 12 residues. The germline V gene encodes CDR1 MNHNS and CDR2 SASEGT.

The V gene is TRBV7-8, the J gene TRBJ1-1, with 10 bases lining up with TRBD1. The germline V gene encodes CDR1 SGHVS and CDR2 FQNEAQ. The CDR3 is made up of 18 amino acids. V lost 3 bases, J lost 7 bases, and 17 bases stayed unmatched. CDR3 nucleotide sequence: TGTGCCAGCAGCTTTCCCCGGGACAGGGGCCTGAGTGGGGATGAAGCTTTCTTT. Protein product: CASSFPRDRGLSGDEAFF.

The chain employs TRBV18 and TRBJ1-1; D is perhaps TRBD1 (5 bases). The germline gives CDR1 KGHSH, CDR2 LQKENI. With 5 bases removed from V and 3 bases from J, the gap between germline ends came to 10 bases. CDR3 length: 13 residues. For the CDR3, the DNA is TGTGCCAGCTCAGAGGGGTTGGACACTGAAGCTTTCTTT. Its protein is CASSEGLDTEAFF.

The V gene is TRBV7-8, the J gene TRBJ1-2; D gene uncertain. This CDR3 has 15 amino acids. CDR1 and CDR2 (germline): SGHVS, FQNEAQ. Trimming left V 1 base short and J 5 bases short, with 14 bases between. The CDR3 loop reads CASSLVPPPNYGYTF. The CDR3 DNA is TGTGCCAGCAGCTTAGTTCCTCCACCGAATTATGGCTACACCTTC.

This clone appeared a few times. CDR3 bases: TGTGCCACCAGCAGCGACACAGGCGGATCCCTCCACTTT. Protein: CATSSDTGGSLHF. The gene calls are TRBV15 and TRBJ1-6; D possibly corresponds to TRBD1 (5 bases). With 3 bases removed from V and 14 bases from J, the gap between germline ends came to 14 bases. The CDR3 covers 13 residues. CDR1 and CDR2 from the germline V gene are LNHNV and YYDKDF (reference sequence).

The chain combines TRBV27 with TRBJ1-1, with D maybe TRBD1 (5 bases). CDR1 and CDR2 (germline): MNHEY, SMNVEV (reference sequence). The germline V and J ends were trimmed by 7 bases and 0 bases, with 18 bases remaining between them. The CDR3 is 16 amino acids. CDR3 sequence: CASNQAGGTMNTEAFF. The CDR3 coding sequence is TGTGCCAGCAACCAGGCGGGGGGAACTATGAACACTGAAGCTTTCTTT.

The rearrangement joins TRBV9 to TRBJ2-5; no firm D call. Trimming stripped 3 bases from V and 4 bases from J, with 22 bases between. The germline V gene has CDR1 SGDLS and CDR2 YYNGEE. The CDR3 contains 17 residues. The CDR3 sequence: CASSAYQDPTFGETQYF. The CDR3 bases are TGTGCCAGCAGCGCGTACCAGGACCCCACTTTTGGAGAGACCCAGTACTTC.

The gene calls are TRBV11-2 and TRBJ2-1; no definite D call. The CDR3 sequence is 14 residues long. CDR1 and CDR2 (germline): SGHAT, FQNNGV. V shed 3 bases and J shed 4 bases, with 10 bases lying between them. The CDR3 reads CASSFSGFYNEQFF. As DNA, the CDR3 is TGTGCCAGCAGCTTTTCGGGCTTTTACAATGAGCAGTTCTTC.

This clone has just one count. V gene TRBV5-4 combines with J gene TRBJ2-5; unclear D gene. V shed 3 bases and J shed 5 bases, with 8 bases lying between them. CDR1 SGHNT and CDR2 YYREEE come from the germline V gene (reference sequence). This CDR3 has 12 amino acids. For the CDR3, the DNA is TGTGCCAGCAGCTCCTTTCCGGAGACCCAGTACTTC. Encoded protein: CASSSFPETQYF.

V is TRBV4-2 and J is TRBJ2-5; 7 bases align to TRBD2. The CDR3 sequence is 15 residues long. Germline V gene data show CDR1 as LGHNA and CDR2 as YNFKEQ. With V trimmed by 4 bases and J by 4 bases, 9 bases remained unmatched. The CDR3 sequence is CASSPRPAGSETQYF. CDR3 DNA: TGTGCCAGCAGCCCCAGGCCAGCGGGGTCAGAGACCCAGTACTTC.

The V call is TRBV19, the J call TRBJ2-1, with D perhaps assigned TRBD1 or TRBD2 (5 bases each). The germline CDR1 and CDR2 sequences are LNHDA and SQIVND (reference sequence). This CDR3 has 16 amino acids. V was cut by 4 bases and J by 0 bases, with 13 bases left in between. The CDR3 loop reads CASSTLRGPSYNEQFF. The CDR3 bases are TGTGCCAGTAGTACCCTCCGGGGACCCTCCTACAATGAGCAGTTCTTC. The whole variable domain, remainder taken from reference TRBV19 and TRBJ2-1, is DGGITQSPKYLFRKEGQNVTLSCEQNLNHDAMYWYRQDPGQGLRLIYYSQIVNDFQKGDIAEGYSVSREKKESFPLTVTSAQKNPTAFYLCASSTLRGPSYNEQFFGPGTRLTVL.

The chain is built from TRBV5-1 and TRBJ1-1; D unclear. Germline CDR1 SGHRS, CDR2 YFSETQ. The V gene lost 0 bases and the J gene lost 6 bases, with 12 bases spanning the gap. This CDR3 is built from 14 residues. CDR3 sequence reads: CASSLASPGAEAFF. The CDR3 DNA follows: TGCGCCAGCAGCTTGGCCTCCCCTGGCGCTGAAGCTTTCTTT.

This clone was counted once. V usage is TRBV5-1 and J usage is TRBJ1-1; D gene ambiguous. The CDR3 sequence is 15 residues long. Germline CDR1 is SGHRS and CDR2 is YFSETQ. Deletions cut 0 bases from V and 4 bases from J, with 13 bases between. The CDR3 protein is CASSLGHVVATEAFF. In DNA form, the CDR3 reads TGCGCCAGCAGCTTGGGACACGTGGTGGCCACTGAAGCTTTCTTT. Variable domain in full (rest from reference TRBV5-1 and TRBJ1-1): KAGVTQTPRYLIKTRGQQVTLSCSPISGHRSVSWYQQTPGQGLQFLFEYFSETQRNKGNFPGRFSGRQFSNSRSEMNVSTLELGDSALYLCASSLGHVVATEAFFGQGTRLTVV.

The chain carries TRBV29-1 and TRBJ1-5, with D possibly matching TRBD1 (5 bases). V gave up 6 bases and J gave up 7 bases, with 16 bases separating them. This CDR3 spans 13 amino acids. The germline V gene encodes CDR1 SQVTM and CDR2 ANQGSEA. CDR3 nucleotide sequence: TGCAGCGTCCGGGACCAGGCGGGGCAGCCCCAGCATTTT. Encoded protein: CSVRDQAGQPQHF.

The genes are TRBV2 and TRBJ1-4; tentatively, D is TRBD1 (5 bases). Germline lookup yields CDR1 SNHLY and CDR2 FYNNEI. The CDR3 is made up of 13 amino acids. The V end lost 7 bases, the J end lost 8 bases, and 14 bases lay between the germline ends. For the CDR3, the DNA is TGTGCCAGCACCTCAGGGAGACGGGAAAAACTGTTTTTT. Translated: CASTSGRREKLFF.